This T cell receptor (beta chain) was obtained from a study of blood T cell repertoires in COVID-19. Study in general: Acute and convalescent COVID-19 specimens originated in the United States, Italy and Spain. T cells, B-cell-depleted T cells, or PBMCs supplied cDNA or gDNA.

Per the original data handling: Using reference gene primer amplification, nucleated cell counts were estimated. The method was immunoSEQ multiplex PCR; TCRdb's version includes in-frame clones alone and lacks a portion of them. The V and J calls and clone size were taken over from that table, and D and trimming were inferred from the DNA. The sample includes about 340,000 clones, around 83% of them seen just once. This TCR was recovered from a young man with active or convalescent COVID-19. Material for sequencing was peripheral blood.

The CDR3 DNA follows: TGCAGTCGGGGGTGGGGTGAGCAGTTCTTC. Its translation: CSRGWGEQFF. J is TRBJ2-1 and V is TRBV20-1, with D perhaps matching TRBD2 (6 bases). CDR1 DFQATT and CDR2 SNEGSKA come from the germline V gene (reference sequence). Trimming removed 8 bases at V and 9 bases at J, with 11 bases between. The CDR3 is made up of 10 amino acids.